The entry below describes one TCR beta chain. The target antigen is unknown. These data belong to a study of monozygotic twins with inflammatory bowel disease. The UMIs carried a 6-nucleotide sample barcode, and they were added by template switching. Two nested PCRs, about 15 and 9 cycles, amplified TCRalpha and TCRbeta cDNA. TCRdb reworked the 5' RACE reads into one entry per CDR3 protein, no DNA. The sample has about 350,000 distinct CDR3 sequences. No T cells were sorted before total RNA was taken from whole blood. Study-level points and caveats: For IBD, no single strong associated signal or clonotype was supported.

CDR1 and CDR2 from the germline V gene are MNHEY and SVGEGT. The CDR3 spans 14 residues. This clonotype was obtained from a human donor with ulcerative colitis or Crohn's disease, or a healthy co-twin of an affected twin (not recorded which). The chain recombines TRBV6-2 or TRBV6-3 with TRBJ2-2. Sequenced: blood. The chain's CDR3 is CASSSLKETGELFF.